This passage covers 32 T cell receptor beta chains from one sample sequenced in a study of T cells after yellow fever vaccination. TCRdb processed the 5' RACE reads anew with MiXCR; each CDR3 protein has one entry. The sample carries 400,000 to 450,000 distinct CDR3 sequences, around 19% recorded once. The material sequenced was PBMCs, taken before the yellow fever booster vaccination. Receptors were obtained from a man in his late teens or twenties who received the YFV17D yellow fever vaccine.

The chain carries TRBV2 and TRBJ2-7, with D uncertain. The V gene lost 6 bases and the J gene lost 0 bases, with 12 bases spanning the gap. Per the germline V gene, CDR1 is SNHLY and CDR2 is FYNNEI. CDR3 length: 14 amino acids. The CDR3 here is CASSVEASSYEQYV. The CDR3 nucleotides read TGTGCCAGCAGCGTAGAGGCCAGCTCCTACGAGCAGTACGTC.

For the CDR3, the DNA is TGTGCCAGCAGTTCTGCCGGGACAGGGCTAAGGAGTCTGGCCCGGGAGCTGTTTTTT. Its protein is CASSSAGTGLRSLARELFF. The rearrangement uses TRBV12-3 or TRBV12-4 and TRBJ2-2; 9 bases fit TRBD1. V shed 4 bases, J shed 9 bases, and the junction held 21 bases outside the gene matches. The CDR3 contains 19 residues.

This clonotype has a handful of counts. The chain recombines TRBV5-1 with TRBJ1-1; D remains unclear. The CDR3 sequence is 13 residues long. CDR1 is SGHRS, CDR2 YFSETQ, per germline. Trimming left V 5 bases short and J 0 bases short, with 8 bases between. The CDR3 region has the DNA TGCGCCAGCAGGGATCTCATGAACACTGAAGCTTTCTTT. Its protein product is CASRDLMNTEAFF.

The chain joins TRBV5-1 to TRBJ2-2; TRBD2 matches at 8 bases. Germline V gene sequence: CDR1 SGHRS, CDR2 YFSETQ. The CDR3 extends over 17 amino acids. V gave up 0 bases and J gave up 0 bases; unmatched junction bases: 4. The CDR3 spells CASSLAPGGPNTGELFF. The CDR3 nucleotides read TGCGCCAGCAGCTTGGCCCCGGGGGGGCCGAACACCGGGGAGCTGTTTTTT. Full variable domain (remainder filled in from reference TRBV5-1 and TRBJ2-2): KAGVTQTPRYLIKTRGQQVTLSCSPISGHRSVSWYQQTPGQGLQFLFEYFSETQRNKGNFPGRFSGRQFSNSRSEMNVSTLELGDSALYLCASSLAPGGPNTGELFFGEGSRLTVL.

The table lists this clonotype with many counts. This chain joins TRBV7-9 and TRBJ1-6; D gene uncertain. CDR3 length: 14 amino acids. Deletions cut 1 base from V and 8 bases from J, with 9 bases between. CDR1 is SEHNR, CDR2 FQNEAQ, per germline (reference sequence). CDR3 sequence: CASSLGEGYSPLHF. The CDR3 region has the DNA TGTGCCAGCAGCTTAGGGGAAGGTTATTCACCCCTCCACTTT.

The CDR3 sequence: CASSLAAGPGGYTF. CDR3 coding DNA: TGCGCCAGCAGCTTGGCCGCGGGGCCGGGTGGCTACACCTTC. The chain combines TRBV5-1 with TRBJ1-2; perhaps TRBD1 as D (5 bases). V shed 0 bases and J shed 7 bases, with 13 bases lying between them. Per germline, CDR1 SGHRS and CDR2 YFSETQ. The CDR3 sequence is 14 residues long.

This chain connects TRBV12-5 to TRBJ2-3, with 9 bases fitting TRBD2. V trimming: 0 bases; J trimming: 2 bases; junction bases outside the gene matches: 24. The germline CDR1 and CDR2 sequences are LGHNT and FRNRAP. The CDR3 consists of 23 residues. The CDR3 DNA is TGTGCTAGTGGTTTGGTACTACTGAAGATAAGTGGGTCTAGCGGGATACACACAGATACGCAGTATTTT. Protein product: CASGLVLLKISGSSGIHTDTQYF.

J is TRBJ2-1 and V is TRBV29-1, with a tentative D call TRBD2 (6 bases). Trimming pared 4 bases from V and 0 bases from J, leaving 16 bases between. The length of the CDR3 is 16 residues. Germline-derived CDR1 and CDR2 are SQVTM and ANQGSEA. In DNA form, the CDR3 reads TGCAGCGTTGCCCAGCGGGTAAAAAGCTCCTACAATGAGCAGTTCTTC. This sequence encodes CSVAQRVKSSYNEQFF.

This clonotype was seen a single time. This chain uses TRBV27 with TRBJ2-7; D is uncertain. CDR3 length: 11 amino acids. Germline loops: CDR1 MNHEY, CDR2 SMNVEV (reference sequence). V gave up 8 bases and J gave up 12 bases, with 17 bases separating them. The CDR3 sequence: CASYPIRSPYV. CDR3 DNA: TGTGCCAGCTACCCCATACGGTCCCCGTACGTC.

This clonotype has ten or more counts. This chain uses TRBV12-3 or TRBV12-4 with TRBJ2-1, with 7 bases that match TRBD2. The junction had 8 bases not matched to a gene; V was cut back by 8 bases and J by 7 bases. The CDR3 totals 13 residues. DNA for the CDR3: TGTGCCAGCTTCGAGCGGGGTGAGAATGAGCAGTTCTTC. Encoded protein: CASFERGENEQFF.

In this sample, this clonotype turned up a few times. V is TRBV7-9 and J is TRBJ1-2; a weak D match, TRBD1 (6 bases). From germline, CDR1 is SEHNR and CDR2 FQNEAQ (reference sequence). Trimming took off 3 bases at V and 0 bases at J, with 14 bases between the two ends. The CDR3 runs to 16 residues. The CDR3 region has the DNA TGTGCCAGCAGCTTCACGGGGACATCGCCTAACTATGGCTACACCTTC. Amino acids: CASSFTGTSPNYGYTF.

V gene TRBV27 combines with J gene TRBJ2-5, with D maybe TRBD1 (5 bases). The CDR3 sequence is 16 residues long. The V end was cut by 6 bases, the J end by 1 base, with 18 bases between. CDR1 is MNHEY and CDR2 is SMNVEV in the germline V gene (reference sequence). This chain's CDR3 is CASSSMGRTLQETQYF. CDR3 sequence (DNA): TGTGCCAGCAGCTCTATGGGGCGAACGCTCCAAGAGACCCAGTACTTC.

The chain is built from TRBV12-3 or TRBV12-4 and TRBJ2-5; 9 nucleotides line up with TRBD2. V lost 3 bases and J lost 5; bases outside the gene matches: 10. CDR3 length equals 16 residues. The CDR3 region has the DNA TGTGCCAGCAGTTTGAGGCTAGCGGGGTCGGGGGAGACCCAGTACTTC. Translated: CASSLRLAGSGETQYF.

The J gene is TRBJ2-7, the V gene TRBV18; 7 nucleotides align to TRBD1. Germline V gene sequence: CDR1 KGHSH, CDR2 LQKENI. Trimming removed 6 bases from V and 7 bases from J; junction bases left unmatched: 12. This CDR3 has 14 amino acids. CDR3 amino acids: CASSRDREVNEQYF. The CDR3 nucleotides are TGTGCCAGCTCCCGCGACAGGGAAGTCAATGAGCAGTACTTC. The full variable domain, rest sourced from reference TRBV18 and TRBJ2-7, is NAGVMQNPRHLVRRRGQEARLRCSPMKGHSHVYWYRQLPEEGLKFMVYLQKENIIDESGMPKERFSAEFPKEGPSILRIQQVVRGDSAAYFCASSRDREVNEQYFGPGTRLTVT.

This clonotype was counted at least ten times. V and J are TRBV6-1 and TRBJ2-1, with a tentative D call TRBD2 (5 bases). Germline CDR1 MNHNS, CDR2 SASEGT. CDR3 length: 16 residues. V was trimmed by 5 bases and J by 0 bases, leaving 14 bases between them. CDR3 sequence reads: CASSLALGSSYNEQFF. CDR3 DNA: TGTGCCAGCAGTCTAGCCTTAGGGTCCTCCTACAATGAGCAGTTCTTC.

This clonotype was seen a few times. This rearrangement joins TRBV5-1 to TRBJ2-1, with D perhaps matching TRBD2 (7 bases). The germline gives CDR1 SGHRS, CDR2 YFSETQ. The CDR3 consists of 14 residues. Trimming shortened V by 6 bases and J by 8 bases, and 18 bases separated the two germline ends. CDR3 sequence reads: CASKGGGSIDEQFF. The CDR3 DNA reads as TGCGCCAGCAAAGGGGGAGGGAGTATCGATGAGCAGTTCTTC.

The chain carries TRBV20-1 and TRBJ1-3, with a possible D match to TRBD1 (5 bases). Trimming took off 5 bases at V and 2 bases at J, with 13 bases between the two ends. CDR1 is DFQATT, CDR2 SNEGSKA, per germline (reference sequence). This CDR3 has 14 residues. The CDR3 loop is CSAQDVGAGNTIYF. The DNA of the CDR3 is TGCAGTGCTCAAGATGTGGGGGCTGGAAACACCATATATTTT.

This clonotype was detected only a few times. The genes are TRBV20-1 and TRBJ2-3; TRBD2 aligns across 8 bases. V gave up 0 bases and J gave up 5 bases; unmatched junction bases: 4. There are 14 residues in the CDR3. In germline, CDR1 is DFQATT, CDR2 SNEGSKA (reference sequence). The CDR3 region is CSAREGLAIDTQYF. The CDR3 nucleotides are TGCAGTGCTAGAGAAGGACTAGCTATAGATACGCAGTATTTT.

This clonotype was counted many times. V and J are TRBV7-9 and TRBJ2-1, with D perhaps TRBD2 (6 bases). Trimming cost V 5 bases and J 6 bases, with 11 bases left between them. From germline, CDR1 is SEHNR and CDR2 FQNEAQ (reference sequence). This CDR3 contains 13 residues. CDR3 loop: CASSPLALNEQFF. CDR3 in DNA: TGTGCCAGCAGCCCACTAGCTCTCAATGAGCAGTTCTTC.

This clonotype was picked up a small number of times. V gene TRBV15 combines with J gene TRBJ1-1, with D uncertain. The CDR3 is made up of 13 amino acids. Trimming took off 5 bases at V and 2 bases at J, with 9 bases between the two ends. Looked up from germline, CDR1 is LNHNV and CDR2 is YYDKDF (reference sequence). As DNA, the CDR3 is TGTGCCACCAGCCGAGGTGGTAACACTGAAGCTTTCTTT. Protein product: CATSRGGNTEAFF.

Only a few counts were recorded for this clonotype. The chain couples TRBV9 to TRBJ2-1; D call uncertain. The CDR3 is 15 amino acids. Looked up from germline, CDR1 is SGDLS and CDR2 is YYNGEE. V lost 3 bases, J lost 2 bases, and 12 bases lay in between. The DNA of the CDR3 is TGTGCCAGCAGCGCGTTCGGAGTTCCCTACAATGAGCAGTTCTTC. Translating it yields CASSAFGVPYNEQFF.

The V and J genes are TRBV12-3 or TRBV12-4 and TRBJ2-1; the D gene could be TRBD1 or TRBD2 (5 bases each). V lost 6 bases and J 14 bases, leaving 14 bases between the germline ends. This CDR3 has 11 residues. The chain's CDR3 is CASRTGTTEFF. The CDR3 region has the DNA TGTGCCAGCAGGACCGGGACCACGGAGTTCTTC.

The V and J genes are TRBV6-6 and TRBJ1-4, with 7 positions matching TRBD1. CDR1 is MNHNY, CDR2 SVGAGI, per germline (reference sequence). V trimming: 4 bases; J trimming: 6 bases; junction bases outside the gene matches: 2. CDR3 length: 13 residues. The CDR3 sequence: CASSWQGDEKLFF. The CDR3 region has the DNA TGTGCCAGCAGTTGGCAGGGGGATGAAAAACTGTTTTTT.

The V call is TRBV5-1, the J call TRBJ2-2, with unresolved D. Germline assignment: CDR1 SGHRS and CDR2 YFSETQ. CDR3 length equals 16 residues. V lost 0 bases, J lost 4 bases, and 13 bases lay in between. CDR3 nucleotides: TGCGCCAGCAGCTTGGCCGAGGTGTCGGGCACCGGGGAGCTGTTTTTT. Translating it yields CASSLAEVSGTGELFF.

Ten or more counts support this clonotype. The chain uses TRBV7-2 and TRBJ2-2; D gene unclear. Trimming took 1 base from V and 7 from J, leaving 4 bases between them. CDR3 length equals 12 residues. CDR1 SGHTA and CDR2 FQGNSA come from the germline V gene. In nucleotides, the CDR3 is TGTGCCAGCAGCTTAGTGGGCGGGGAGCTGTTTTTT. This codes for CASSLVGGELFF.

Only a few counts were recorded for this clonotype. This rearrangement joins TRBV4-1 to TRBJ1-1; 9 nucleotides line up with TRBD1. Germline CDR1 MGHRA, CDR2 YSYEKL. After removal of 5 bases from V and 3 bases from J, the junction contained 10 bases not matched to a gene. CDR3 length equals 16 residues. CDR3 bases: TGCGCCAGCAGCTCCTGGGACAGGGCTGGGGACACTGAAGCTTTCTTT. It specifies CASSSWDRAGDTEAFF.

The table lists this clonotype with a few counts. This chain connects TRBV20-1 to TRBJ2-5; D is possibly TRBD2 (6 bases). V dropped 2 bases and J dropped 5 bases, with 18 bases sitting between them. Germline assignment: CDR1 DFQATT and CDR2 SNEGSKA (reference sequence). CDR3 length equals 15 residues. The CDR3 sequence is CSARPPEGVGETQYF. The CDR3 coding sequence is TGCAGTGCTAGACCACCGGAGGGTGTGGGGGAGACCCAGTACTTC.

The table lists this clonotype with a few counts. Mismatch with germline at one junction end may stem from a read error. The chain has TRBV7-8 and TRBJ2-5; D may match TRBD1 or TRBD2 (5 bases each). The CDR3 has 14 amino acids. CDR1 is SGHVS, CDR2 FQNEAQ, per germline. This chain's CDR3 is CASTLGTARETQYF. As DNA, the CDR3 is TGTGCCAGCACCTTAGGGACCGCGAGGGAGACCCAGTACTTC.

CDR3 sequence reads: CASSLVGAEAFF. The CDR3 DNA reads TGTGCCAGCAGCTTAGTGGGCGCTGAAGCTTTCTTT. V and J are TRBV11-2 and TRBJ1-1; D ambiguous. Looked up from germline, CDR1 is SGHAT and CDR2 is FQNNGV. The CDR3 covers 12 residues. The V and J ends lost 1 base and 6 bases respectively, with 6 bases between them.

The V gene is TRBV4-3, the J gene TRBJ2-1; 10 bases are shared with TRBD2. There are 17 residues in the CDR3. Unmatched junction bases numbered 15, after V lost 3 bases and J lost 10 bases. The V gene's germline CDR1 is LGHNA and CDR2 YSLEER. The CDR3 DNA follows: TGCGCCAGCAGCCAGAGAGCTAGCGGGGGCCAGGCCCTCGAGCAGTTCTTC. This encodes CASSQRASGGQALEQFF.

J is TRBJ2-6 and V is TRBV29-1, with 8 bases identical to TRBD1. Trimming at V came to 4 bases and at J to 0 bases, leaving 5 bases not matched to a gene. Germline V gene data show CDR1 as SQVTM and CDR2 as ANQGSEA. This CDR3 has 16 residues. The CDR3 region is CSVAGTGFSGANVLTF. The DNA of the CDR3 is TGCAGCGTTGCTGGGACAGGCTTCTCTGGGGCCAACGTCCTGACTTTC.

The rearrangement links TRBV5-5 to TRBJ2-1, with 12 bases that match TRBD2. This CDR3 is 16 amino acids long. J lost 8 bases, V lost 2 bases, and 8 bases had no gene match. Germline values: CDR1 SGHKS, CDR2 YYEKEE (reference sequence). CDR3 in DNA: TGTGCCAGCAGCTTCGCGGCTAGCGGGGGGGCTTATGAGCAGTTCTTC. This translates into CASSFAASGGAYEQFF.